A selection of T cell receptor beta chains follows, all from one sample in a study of CD8 T cell repertoires and HIV-1 epitope variants. Repertoires were generated with immunoSEQ multiplex PCR, while TCRdb's copy carries only in-frame clones and drops some. The sample has 4,500 to 6,500 clones, roughly 70% seen once; the top ten hold about 42%. Which antigens these TCRs recognize remains unknown. Sequenced: cultured CD8+ T cells derived from PBMCs. These receptors all stem from a male donor with HIV. Both conserved end residues are part of each CDR3. The order of the fields is V gene, J gene, D gene, clone size, CDR3 DNA, CDR3 protein. A D gene is named only where the DNA matches it firmly. Only some rows state a clone size, as once, few, many or a class for expanded clones.

v_call: TRBV7-9; j_call: TRBJ2-7; d_call: TRBD2; clone_size: .; cdr3_nt: TGTGCCAGCAGATTAGATGGTCCTAGCGGAGCCCCCTACGAGCAGTACTTC; cdr3_aa: CASRLDGPSGAPYEQYF
v_call: TRBV4-1; j_call: TRBJ2-2; d_call: TRBD1; clone_size: .; cdr3_nt: TGCGCCAGCAGCAGCGGGACAGGGGGCACCGGGGAGCTGTTTTTT; cdr3_aa: CASSSGTGGTGELFF
v_call: TRBV6-5; j_call: TRBJ2-5; d_call: TRBD2; clone_size: .; cdr3_nt: TGTGCCAGCAGTTACTCCAGAATCCAGCGGGAAAAGACCCAGTACTTC; cdr3_aa: CASSYSRIQREKTQYF
v_call: TRBV9; j_call: TRBJ1-4; d_call: .; clone_size: medium-sized; cdr3_nt: TGTGCCAGCAGCGAGGGGGGTGACAAAGCAGAAAAACTGTTTTTT; cdr3_aa: CASSEGGDKAEKLFF
v_call: TRBV5-8; j_call: TRBJ2-7; d_call: TRBD2; clone_size: .; cdr3_nt: TGTGCCAGCAGCTTTGGGGGGGCCTACGAGCAGTACTTC; cdr3_aa: CASSFGGAYEQYF
v_call: TRBV11-2; j_call: TRBJ2-2; d_call: .; clone_size: .; cdr3_nt: TGTGCCAGCAGCTCTACGGTCTCGACCGGGGAGCTGTTTTTT; cdr3_aa: CASSSTVSTGELFF
v_call: TRBV27; j_call: TRBJ2-7; d_call: TRBD2; clone_size: .; cdr3_nt: TGTGCCAGCAGTCTAGCGGGAGTCCCCGAGCAGTACTTC; cdr3_aa: CASSLAGVPEQYF
v_call: TRBV6-1; j_call: TRBJ1-3; d_call: .; clone_size: .; cdr3_nt: TGTGCCAGCAGACAGGGAGCTGGAAACACCATATATTTT; cdr3_aa: CASRQGAGNTIYF
v_call: TRBV4-1; j_call: TRBJ2-7; d_call: .; clone_size: medium-sized; cdr3_nt: TGCGCCAGCAGCCGTATACTCGACTACGAGCAGTACTTC; cdr3_aa: CASSRILDYEQYF
v_call: TRBV4-2; j_call: TRBJ2-1; d_call: TRBD2; clone_size: .; cdr3_nt: TGTGCCAGCAGCCAAGAAGCTAGCGGGACTTACAATGAGCAGTTCTTC; cdr3_aa: CASSQEASGTYNEQFF
v_call: TRBV2; j_call: TRBJ2-7; d_call: .; clone_size: once; cdr3_nt: TGTGCCAGCAGTGAAAGGGCAGGATCCCGCGAGCAGTACTTC; cdr3_aa: CASSERAGSREQYF
v_call: TRBV28; j_call: TRBJ2-1; d_call: TRBD2; clone_size: .; cdr3_nt: TGTGCCAGCAGTTCTTTACGGGGGGGCGCTACCTACAATGAGCAGTTCTTC; cdr3_aa: CASSSLRGGATYNEQFF
v_call: TRBV28; j_call: TRBJ1-4; d_call: .; clone_size: .; cdr3_nt: TGTGCCAGCAGGTTCATACAGGCCCCCGGTGAAAAACTGTTTTTT; cdr3_aa: CASRFIQAPGEKLFF
v_call: TRBV6-5; j_call: TRBJ2-7; d_call: TRBD2; clone_size: .; cdr3_nt: TGTGCCAGCAGTTACGGGCTAGCGGGAGTATACGAGCAGTACTTC; cdr3_aa: CASSYGLAGVYEQYF
v_call: TRBV27; j_call: TRBJ2-7; d_call: .; clone_size: .; cdr3_nt: TGTGCCAGCAGTCCTCCGACGGGCGGGGTGCCCTACGAGCAGTACTTC; cdr3_aa: CASSPPTGGVPYEQYF
v_call: TRBV9; j_call: TRBJ2-5; d_call: TRBD1; clone_size: .; cdr3_nt: TGTGCCAGCAGCGCGACAGGGGGCTTAAAAGAGACCCAGTACTTC; cdr3_aa: CASSATGGLKETQYF
v_call: TRBV18; j_call: TRBJ2-2; d_call: TRBD2; clone_size: .; cdr3_nt: TGTGCCAGCTCACTCGGGACTAGCGGGCCAACGAACACCGGGGAGCTGTTTTTT; cdr3_aa: CASSLGTSGPTNTGELFF
v_call: TRBV4-1; j_call: TRBJ2-7; d_call: TRBD1; clone_size: few; cdr3_nt: TGCGCCAGCAGCCAAGACCTAACCGGGACAGGGGTCTACGAGCAGTACTTC; cdr3_aa: CASSQDLTGTGVYEQYF
v_call: TRBV4-1; j_call: TRBJ2-7; d_call: .; clone_size: few; cdr3_nt: TGCGCCAGCAGCCCCCAATCCGTAACCTCCACCTACGAGCAGTACTTC; cdr3_aa: CASSPQSVTSTYEQYF
v_call: TRBV28; j_call: TRBJ2-5; d_call: TRBD1; clone_size: .; cdr3_nt: TGTGCCAGCAGTTTATCTCTAGGGACAGCTAGCCAAGAGACCCAGTACTTC; cdr3_aa: CASSLSLGTASQETQYF
v_call: TRBV14; j_call: TRBJ1-1; d_call: .; clone_size: once; cdr3_nt: TGTGCCAGCAGCCAAGTTGAAGCGGGCACTGAAGCTTTCTTT; cdr3_aa: CASSQVEAGTEAFF
v_call: TRBV7-3; j_call: TRBJ2-3; d_call: TRBD2; clone_size: .; cdr3_nt: TGTGCCAGCAGCTCTCTGGGTAGCGGGGACACAGATACGCAGTATTTT; cdr3_aa: CASSSLGSGDTDTQYF
v_call: TRBV10-1; j_call: TRBJ2-1; d_call: .; clone_size: once; cdr3_nt: TGCGCCAGCAGTGAGTCGGTAAGGGCAAGCTCCTACAATGAGCAGTTCTTC; cdr3_aa: CASSESVRASSYNEQFF
v_call: TRBV19; j_call: TRBJ1-4; d_call: .; clone_size: .; cdr3_nt: TGTGCCAGTAGCGTCCGGGACACATCTAATGAAAAACTGTTTTTT; cdr3_aa: CASSVRDTSNEKLFF
v_call: TRBV29-1; j_call: TRBJ1-2; d_call: .; clone_size: .; cdr3_nt: TGCAGCACGACTCAGGGGAGCTATGGCTACACCTTC; cdr3_aa: CSTTQGSYGYTF
v_call: TRBV4-2; j_call: TRBJ2-1; d_call: TRBD2; clone_size: .; cdr3_nt: TGTGCCAGCAGCCAAGAACCGGGACTAGTACAGGATGAGCAGTTCTTC; cdr3_aa: CASSQEPGLVQDEQFF
v_call: TRBV28; j_call: TRBJ2-1; d_call: .; clone_size: .; cdr3_nt: TGTGCCAGCAGTCCGAGAGAGGGGTACAATGAGCAGTTCTTC; cdr3_aa: CASSPREGYNEQFF
v_call: TRBV5-6; j_call: TRBJ1-1; d_call: TRBD1; clone_size: .; cdr3_nt: TGTGCCAGCAGCTTGGGGACAGGGAACACTGAAGCTTTCTTT; cdr3_aa: CASSLGTGNTEAFF
v_call: TRBV6-5; j_call: TRBJ2-1; d_call: TRBD2; clone_size: .; cdr3_nt: TGTGCCAGCAGTTACGCGGGGGGATCCTACAATGAGCAGTTCTTC; cdr3_aa: CASSYAGGSYNEQFF
v_call: TRBV13; j_call: TRBJ1-2; d_call: TRBD1; clone_size: .; cdr3_nt: TGTGCCAGCAGCTTACCAGGGACAGGGGAGCTCGGTGGCTACACCTTC; cdr3_aa: CASSLPGTGELGGYTF
v_call: TRBV4-3; j_call: TRBJ2-7; d_call: .; clone_size: .; cdr3_nt: TGCGCCAGCAGCCAAGATGGATACGAGCAGTACTTC; cdr3_aa: CASSQDGYEQYF
v_call: TRBV29-1; j_call: TRBJ1-1; d_call: .; clone_size: .; cdr3_nt: TGCAGCGTTGTGTTACCGGGGGCTAAAGAAGCTTTCTTT; cdr3_aa: CSVVLPGAKEAFF
v_call: TRBV14; j_call: TRBJ2-2; d_call: TRBD1; clone_size: .; cdr3_nt: TGTGCCAGCAGCCAAGGCGCGGGTAGTACTGTTTTGGGACAGGGGCTCACCGGGGAGCTGTTTTTT; cdr3_aa: CASSQGAGSTVLGQGLTGELFF
v_call: TRBV5-6; j_call: TRBJ2-7; d_call: .; clone_size: .; cdr3_nt: TGTGCCAGCAGCTTTTACAGTTCCTACGAGCAGTACTTC; cdr3_aa: CASSFYSSYEQYF
v_call: TRBV4-1; j_call: TRBJ1-1; d_call: TRBD1; clone_size: .; cdr3_nt: TGCGCCAGCAGCCCAGGGACAGGCCTGGTGAACACTGAAGCTTTCTTT; cdr3_aa: CASSPGTGLVNTEAFF
v_call: TRBV9; j_call: TRBJ2-7; d_call: TRBD1; clone_size: .; cdr3_nt: TGTGCCAGCAGCGTAGCACCGGGACAGGGTATATACGAGCAGTACTTC; cdr3_aa: CASSVAPGQGIYEQYF
v_call: TRBV6-5; j_call: TRBJ2-7; d_call: .; clone_size: .; cdr3_nt: TGTGCCAGCAGTGAAGGAGCAGGTCCCTACGAGCAGTACTTC; cdr3_aa: CASSEGAGPYEQYF
v_call: TRBV7-8; j_call: TRBJ2-6; d_call: .; clone_size: .; cdr3_nt: TGTGCCAGCAGCTTAAGCCCAGGGGCCAACGTCCTGACTTTC; cdr3_aa: CASSLSPGANVLTF
v_call: TRBV7-2; j_call: TRBJ2-3; d_call: TRBD1; clone_size: .; cdr3_nt: TGTGCCAGCAGCCAGCGCCGGGGACAGCTAGGCACAGATACGCAGTATTTT; cdr3_aa: CASSQRRGQLGTDTQYF
v_call: TRBV5-5; j_call: TRBJ2-3; d_call: .; clone_size: .; cdr3_nt: TGTGCCAGCAGCTTGCCGGGGGAGACAGATACGCAGTATTTT; cdr3_aa: CASSLPGETDTQYF
v_call: TRBV5-1; j_call: TRBJ1-1; d_call: TRBD1; clone_size: .; cdr3_nt: TGCGCCAGCAGCTTGAAGGGGGCGGACACTGAAGCTTTCTTT; cdr3_aa: CASSLKGADTEAFF
v_call: TRBV6-6; j_call: TRBJ1-4; d_call: TRBD1; clone_size: .; cdr3_nt: TGTGCCAGCAGTGATTGGACAGGGGGAGATGAAAAACTGTTTTTT; cdr3_aa: CASSDWTGGDEKLFF
v_call: TRBV27; j_call: TRBJ2-7; d_call: TRBD1; clone_size: few; cdr3_nt: TGTGCCAGCAAGGGCTGGGACAGGGGCCACGAGCAGTACTTC; cdr3_aa: CASKGWDRGHEQYF
v_call: TRBV6-5; j_call: TRBJ1-5; d_call: TRBD1; clone_size: medium-sized; cdr3_nt: TGTGCCACATCAGGGGGCGTTCGCAATCAGCCCCAGCATTTT; cdr3_aa: CATSGGVRNQPQHF
v_call: TRBV6-5; j_call: TRBJ2-1; d_call: TRBD2; clone_size: .; cdr3_nt: TGTGCCAGCAGTTACTCGGCGGGGGGGTATAACAATGAGCAGTTCTTC; cdr3_aa: CASSYSAGGYNNEQFF
v_call: TRBV19; j_call: TRBJ2-7; d_call: TRBD1; clone_size: .; cdr3_nt: TGTGCCAGTTCCCTAGTCGGGACAGGGGTCGAGCAGTACTTC; cdr3_aa: CASSLVGTGVEQYF
v_call: TRBV19; j_call: TRBJ1-1; d_call: TRBD1; clone_size: once; cdr3_nt: TGTGCCAGTAGTCCGAGAACAGGGGGCGATCCGGTAGCTTTCTTT; cdr3_aa: CASSPRTGGDPVAFF
v_call: TRBV6-1; j_call: TRBJ2-7; d_call: .; clone_size: .; cdr3_nt: TGTGCCAGCACAGAAGCCTACGAGCAGTACTTC; cdr3_aa: CASTEAYEQYF
v_call: TRBV6-6; j_call: TRBJ2-1; d_call: .; clone_size: .; cdr3_nt: TGTGCCAGCAGTTACTCGAAGGGGGGGCCATACAATGAGCAGTTCTTC; cdr3_aa: CASSYSKGGPYNEQFF
v_call: TRBV5-1; j_call: TRBJ1-1; d_call: .; clone_size: few; cdr3_nt: TGCGCCAGCAGCTTGGTGGGGGCGAGGGAGGACACTGAAGCTTTCTTT; cdr3_aa: CASSLVGAREDTEAFF
v_call: TRBV28; j_call: TRBJ2-1; d_call: TRBD1; clone_size: .; cdr3_nt: TGTGCCAGCAGTTTAGACAGGGGAAATGAGCAGTTCTTC; cdr3_aa: CASSLDRGNEQFF
v_call: TRBV7-9; j_call: TRBJ1-5; d_call: .; clone_size: .; cdr3_nt: TGTGCCAGCAGCTTAGGTACAGATCAGCCCCAGCATTTT; cdr3_aa: CASSLGTDQPQHF
v_call: TRBV30; j_call: TRBJ2-2; d_call: TRBD1; clone_size: .; cdr3_nt: TGTGCCTGGAGTGGAAGGGGGCTGGGCACCGGGGAGCTGTTTTTT; cdr3_aa: CAWSGRGLGTGELFF
v_call: TRBV11-2; j_call: TRBJ2-1; d_call: .; clone_size: .; cdr3_nt: TGTGCCAGCAGCTCCATTACTAGTAGATATGAGCAGTTCTTC; cdr3_aa: CASSSITSRYEQFF